This T cell receptor beta chain is from a study of cytomegalovirus exposure and HLA in healthy donors. Study-wide context: HLA-typed donors contributed approximately 92 million unique TCRs, which were held in an early data release. Study-wide results and caveats: In presence/absence analyses, roughly uniform sequencing depth across donors was assumed. Exclusion as indistinguishable affected some V segments, including TRBV6-2 and TRBV6-3. Several of the most significant clusters appeared, in a later analysis, to be linked to common viral pathogens.

Comment on this clone: The antigen is not known.

Germline lookup yields CDR1 SGHTA and CDR2 FQGTGA. Trimming pared 5 bases from V and 0 bases from J, leaving 27 bases between. CDR3 size: 20 residues. A multiplex PCR was run with 60 Vbeta primers and 13 Jbeta primers. Some clones are missing from TCRdb's copy, which holds only in-frame ones; the method was immunoSEQ multiplex PCR. Among about 120,000 clones listed, 80% were seen once. What was sequenced was PBMCs. This chain joins TRBV7-3 and TRBJ2-3, with TRBD2 as a possible D gene (7 bases). The clonotype was recovered from a man in his thirties or forties in good health and CMV-seropositive. The CDR3 region has the DNA TGTGCCAGCAGCCCTCATGGGGGGGCGGGACACCCTCACAGCACAGATACGCAGTATTTT. It yields the protein CASSPHGGAGHPHSTDTQYF.